The 31 T cell receptor beta chains below all came from one sample that was sequenced in a study of OX40 agonist ivuxolimab in advanced cancers. Some clones are missing from TCRdb's copy, which holds only in-frame ones; the method was immunoSEQ multiplex PCR. This sample has more than 100,000 clones, with around 93% found just once. The sequencing here drew on CD4+ or CD8+ T cells sorted from blood, taken in a trial of the OX40 agonist ivuxolimab. The source of these receptors is an adult with an advanced solid tumor such as melanoma, head and neck, liver or kidney cancer.

V is TRBV7-3 and J is TRBJ2-1; 9 positions match TRBD1. The V gene's germline CDR1 is SGHTA and CDR2 FQGTGA. This CDR3 comprises 15 residues. The trim removed 5 bases at V and 7 bases at J, leaving 9 bases unmatched. CDR3 coding DNA: TGTGCCAGCAGCCTATCCGCGGACAGGGGTAATGAGCAGTTCTTC. This codes for CASSLSADRGNEQFF. The full variable domain, completed using reference TRBV7-3 and TRBJ2-1, is GAGVSQTPSNKVTEKGKYVELRCDPISGHTALYWYRQSLGQGPEFLIYFQGTGAADDSGLPNDRFFAVRPEGSVSTLKIQRTERGDSAVYLCASSLSADRGNEQFFGPGTRLTVL.

In this sample, this clone turned up once. The chain is built from TRBV7-2 and TRBJ1-5; D uncertain. The V gene lost 2 bases and the J gene lost 7 bases, with 12 bases spanning the gap. The CDR3 length is 14 residues. The germline V gene has CDR1 SGHTA and CDR2 FQGNSA. CDR3 sequence: CASSLSPQGQPQHF. In DNA, the CDR3 is TGTGCCAGCAGCTTAAGCCCCCAAGGGCAGCCCCAGCATTTT.

V gene TRBV4-1 combines with J gene TRBJ2-1; 8 bases fit TRBD2. V was pared by 4 bases and J by 8 bases, with 10 bases of the junction left unmatched. The CDR3 runs 15 residues. From germline, CDR1 is MGHRA and CDR2 YSYEKL. CDR3 amino acids: CASSLGQREWDEQFF. DNA for the CDR3: TGCGCCAGCAGCCTCGGCCAGCGGGAGTGGGATGAGCAGTTCTTC.

The rearrangement joins TRBV18 to TRBJ2-1, with 7 positions matching TRBD2. Trimming took 6 bases from V and 9 from J; bases not matched to a gene: 14. This CDR3 has 15 amino acids. CDR1 and CDR2 from the germline V gene are KGHSH and LQKENI. As DNA, the CDR3 is TGTGCCAGCTCCTACCGGCGGGAGCGAACCAGTGAGCAGTTCTTC. It encodes CASSYRRERTSEQFF. Combining the CDR3 with reference TRBV18 and TRBJ2-1 gives the whole variable domain NAGVMQNPRHLVRRRGQEARLRCSPMKGHSHVYWYRQLPEEGLKFMVYLQKENIIDESGMPKERFSAEFPKEGPSILRIQQVVRGDSAAYFCASSYRRERTSEQFFGPGTRLTVL.

The chain links TRBV7-3 to TRBJ2-3, with 8 nucleotides matching TRBD1. The J segment lost 2 bases and the V segment lost 5 bases, leaving 6 bases of the junction unmatched. The CDR3 spans 15 residues. CDR1 SGHTA and CDR2 FQGTGA come from the germline V gene. The CDR3 nucleotides read TGTGCCAGCAGCCCCCGGGACAGGAACACAGATACGCAGTATTTT. This sequence encodes CASSPRDRNTDTQYF.

This clone was observed a handful of times. The chain uses TRBV7-2 and TRBJ2-7; tentatively, D is TRBD1 (6 bases). Deletions cut 1 base from V and 6 bases from J, with 7 bases between. The CDR3 totals 12 residues. Germline CDR1 and CDR2: SGHTA and FQGNSA. CDR3 residues: CASSLDRAEQYF. In DNA, the CDR3 is TGTGCCAGCAGCTTAGACAGGGCCGAGCAGTACTTC.

V and J are TRBV5-4 and TRBJ1-1; D ambiguous. This CDR3 is 15 amino acids long. In germline, CDR1 is SGHNT, CDR2 YYREEE (reference sequence). V was trimmed by 0 bases and J by 4 bases, leaving 13 bases between them. CDR3 sequence: CASSLVEEPSTEAFF. The DNA for the CDR3 is TGTGCCAGCAGCTTGGTGGAGGAGCCATCCACTGAAGCTTTCTTT.

This clone was seen just once. The gene calls are TRBV7-6 and TRBJ2-3; 11 nucleotides align to TRBD2. CDR1 is SGHVS and CDR2 is FNYEAQ in the germline V gene. The CDR3 totals 20 residues. J lost 0 bases, V lost 4 bases, and 15 bases had no gene match. The CDR3 region is CASSSITSGSWGTSTDTQYF. DNA for the CDR3: TGTGCCAGCAGCTCTATAACTAGCGGGAGCTGGGGAACTAGCACAGATACGCAGTATTTT.

The chain links TRBV7-9 to TRBJ1-3, with a possible D match to TRBD1 (5 bases). CDR3 length equals 16 residues. Trimming stripped 5 bases from V and 3 bases from J, with 17 bases between. CDR1 is SEHNR and CDR2 is FQNEAQ in the germline V gene (reference sequence). CDR3 DNA sequence: TGTGCCAGCAGCGGATGGGGACGGAACTTTGGAAACACCATATATTTT. This translates into CASSGWGRNFGNTIYF.

With regard to this clone: This specimen includes other DNA sequences encoding the same CDR3. The genes are TRBV4-2 and TRBJ2-7; 10 nucleotides line up with TRBD1. The J segment lost 2 bases and the V segment lost 6 bases, leaving 13 bases of the junction unmatched. In germline, CDR1 is LGHNA, CDR2 YNFKEQ. The CDR3 is 17 amino acids. In DNA form, the CDR3 reads TGTGCCAGCAGTCGACACGCCGGACAGGGGGGACCCTACGAGCAGTACTTC. Amino acid sequence: CASSRHAGQGGPYEQYF.

V gene TRBV28 combines with J gene TRBJ2-2; D might be TRBD2 (7 bases). The CDR3 is 14 amino acids. V was pared by 8 bases and J by 3 bases, with 13 bases between. Germline CDR1 is MDHEN and CDR2 is SYDVKM. The DNA of the CDR3 is TGTGCCAGCGGGGGGGGCAGAGACACCGGGGAGCTGTTTTTT. As protein: CASGGGRDTGELFF.

The V gene is TRBV27, the J gene TRBJ2-2, with 8 bases that match TRBD2. Germline CDR1 reads MNHEY; CDR2 reads SMNVEV (reference sequence). This CDR3 comprises 14 residues. V lost 3 bases to trimming and J lost 5 bases; unmatched junction nucleotides: 2. CDR3 bases: TGTGCCAGCAGTTTCAGCGGGAGAACCGGGGAGCTGTTTTTT. It is translated as CASSFSGRTGELFF.

This chain uses TRBV15 with TRBJ1-1, with TRBD1 as a possible D gene (5 bases). The germline V gene encodes CDR1 LNHNV and CDR2 YYDKDF (reference sequence). V was pared by 3 bases and J by 1 base, with 21 bases between. This CDR3 has 18 amino acids. The CDR3 DNA reads TGTGCCACCAGCAGGGCAGGGTCCCTGTTGTCCGAGAACACTGAAGCTTTCTTT. Its translation is CATSRAGSLLSENTEAFF. The whole variable domain, remainder taken from reference TRBV15 and TRBJ1-1, is DAMVIQNPRYQVTQFGKPVTLSCSQTLNHNVMYWYQQKSSQAPKLLFHYYDKDFNNEADTPDNFQSRRPNTSFCFLDIRSPGLGDTAMYLCATSRAGSLLSENTEAFFGQGTRLTVV.

V gene TRBV6-5 combines with J gene TRBJ2-7; 8 positions match TRBD1. The CDR3 totals 15 residues. CDR1 and CDR2 from the germline V gene are MNHEY and SVGAGI. With V trimmed by 8 bases and J by 4 bases, 13 bases remained unmatched. The DNA of the CDR3 is TGTGCCAGCTATCCCTCGGGGACAGGAGATTACGAGCAGTACTTC. Translating gives CASYPSGTGDYEQYF.

J is TRBJ1-5 and V is TRBV2, with TRBD1 identical over 9 bases. This CDR3 contains 14 residues. V lost 10 bases to trimming and J lost 4 bases; unmatched junction nucleotides: 8. Per the germline V gene, CDR1 is SNHLY and CDR2 is FYNNEI. CDR3 DNA sequence: TGTGCCACTCGGACAGGGGAAGGTAATCAGCCCCAGCATTTT. Its protein is CATRTGEGNQPQHF. The variable domain in full, with the rest retrieved from reference TRBV2 and TRBJ1-5, is EPEVTQTPSHQVTQMGQEVILRCVPISNHLYFYWYRQILGQKVEFLVSFYNNEISEKSEIFDDQFSVERPDGSNFTLKIRSTKLEDSAMYFCATRTGEGNQPQHFGDGTRLSIL.

The V call is TRBV28, the J call TRBJ2-7, with D perhaps matching TRBD2 (6 bases). The ends were cut back, 6 bases at V and 0 bases at J, with 18 bases in the middle. Germline V gene data show CDR1 as MDHEN and CDR2 as SYDVKM. The CDR3 spans 16 residues. CDR3 loop: CASSPISSVHSYEQYF. The CDR3 DNA follows: TGTGCCAGCAGCCCTATCTCTAGCGTACACTCCTACGAGCAGTACTTC.

The chain couples TRBV19 to TRBJ1-4; D gene uncertain. Germline values: CDR1 LNHDA, CDR2 SQIVND (reference sequence). The CDR3 runs to 12 residues. Trimming pared 11 bases from V and 8 bases from J, leaving 15 bases between. Here the CDR3 DNA reads TGTGCCTCCGCTACGTTAGGGGAAAAACTGTTTTTT. Encoded protein: CASATLGEKLFF.

The chain links TRBV5-4 to TRBJ1-1; a weak D match, TRBD1 (6 bases). The V and J ends lost 0 bases and 10 bases respectively, with 13 bases between them. Germline-derived CDR1 and CDR2 are SGHNT and YYREEE (reference sequence). The CDR3 extends over 13 amino acids. CDR3 DNA: TGTGCCAGCAGCTTGGATGGGGGGCTTGGAGCTTTCTTT. The encoded protein is CASSLDGGLGAFF.

DNA for the CDR3: TGTGCCAGCAGCCGAAAGGGACAGGGGGCGAGGTATGGCTACACCTTC. Its protein product is CASSRKGQGARYGYTF. The chain is built from TRBV5-6 and TRBJ1-2; 12 positions agree with TRBD1. Trimming at V came to 4 bases and at J to 5 bases, leaving 9 bases not matched to a gene. CDR1 and CDR2 from the germline V gene are SGHDT and YYEEEE. The CDR3 extends over 16 amino acids.

The chain links TRBV11-1 to TRBJ1-2; D gene ambiguous. The V end was cut by 4 bases, the J end by 4 bases, with 19 bases between. From germline, CDR1 is SGHAT and CDR2 FQDESV (reference sequence). The CDR3 loop spans 16 amino acids. CDR3 in DNA: TGTGCCAGCAGCTCTCGGGGAAGAGAGGATTCCTATGGCTACACCTTC. This gives the protein CASSSRGREDSYGYTF.

As for this clone: The same CDR3 is also encoded by other DNA sequences in this sample. V is TRBV6-1 and J is TRBJ1-2; 9 bases map to TRBD1. CDR1 is MNHNS and CDR2 is SASEGT in the germline V gene. The CDR3 is 14 residues long. J gave up 4 bases and V 3 bases, and 3 bases lay outside the gene matches. CDR3 bases: TGTGCCAGCAGTGAGGGGACAGGGCTCTATGGCTACACCTTC. Residues: CASSEGTGLYGYTF.

V is TRBV9 and J is TRBJ1-2; D is uncertain. This CDR3 comprises 13 residues. CDR1 is SGDLS and CDR2 is YYNGEE in the germline V gene. V was trimmed by 0 bases and J by 8 bases, leaving 11 bases between them. The DNA for the CDR3 is TGTGCCAGCAGCGTAGCTCTGGCGGGGGGCTACACCTTC. Translation gives CASSVALAGGYTF.

This clone was picked up one time. V usage is TRBV28 and J usage is TRBJ2-1; D uncertain. V was shortened by 6 bases and J by 4 bases, with 10 bases between the two germline ends. The germline V gene encodes CDR1 MDHEN and CDR2 SYDVKM. The CDR3 is made up of 13 amino acids. The CDR3 nucleotides are TGTGCCAGCAGCCCCCGACGGTACAATGAGCAGTTCTTC. Its protein is CASSPRRYNEQFF.

The chain joins TRBV11-1 to TRBJ2-2, with TRBD1 matching 10 bases. This CDR3 is 17 amino acids long. Per germline, CDR1 SGHAT and CDR2 FQDESV (reference sequence). V shed 5 bases and J 5 bases; nucleotides not matched to a gene: 11. The CDR3 here is CASSRTGGWGETGELFF. CDR3 nucleotide sequence: TGTGCCAGCAGCCGGACAGGGGGATGGGGTGAAACCGGGGAGCTGTTTTTT.

This clone was observed a single time. V gene TRBV18 combines with J gene TRBJ2-2; TRBD2 matches 12 bases. CDR3 length: 16 amino acids. The J segment lost 2 bases and the V segment lost 6 bases, leaving 4 bases of the junction unmatched. Looked up from germline, CDR1 is KGHSH and CDR2 is LQKENI. The CDR3 nucleotides read TGTGCCAGCTCCCGACTAGCGGGAGATAACACCGGGGAGCTGTTTTTT. Its translation is CASSRLAGDNTGELFF.

V is TRBV7-9 and J is TRBJ2-5; D call uncertain. Trimming cost V 3 bases and J 0 bases, with 8 bases left between them. This CDR3 comprises 14 residues. Germline-derived CDR1 and CDR2 are SEHNR and FQNEAQ (reference sequence). The CDR3 DNA is TGTGCCAGCAGCTTGCCCAGGAACCAAGAGACCCAGTACTTC. It yields the protein CASSLPRNQETQYF.

V usage is TRBV7-3 and J usage is TRBJ1-1, with D hard to call. The V gene lost 4 bases and the J gene lost 7 bases, with 13 bases spanning the gap. Germline CDR1 SGHTA, CDR2 FQGTGA. This CDR3 spans 13 amino acids. The CDR3 DNA reads TGTGCCAGCAGCTCGTCCTCAGCACATGAAGCTTTCTTT. As protein: CASSSSSAHEAFF.

The chain links TRBV7-6 to TRBJ1-4; the D is unclear. The CDR3 has 16 residues. CDR1 SGHVS and CDR2 FNYEAQ come from the germline V gene. Trimming left V 1 base short and J 8 bases short, with 17 bases between. CDR3 loop: CASSLGTRKGEEKLFF. The CDR3 DNA is TGTGCCAGCAGCTTAGGTACAAGGAAAGGCGAAGAAAAACTGTTTTTT.

J is TRBJ2-1 and V is TRBV6-1; a possible D gene is TRBD2 (5 bases). The CDR3 sequence is 13 residues long. Germline CDR1 MNHNS, CDR2 SASEGT. V was cut by 11 bases and J by 7 bases, with 18 bases left in between. The CDR3 DNA reads as TGTGCCGGCTCGGAGAGCGGAGGTAATGAGCAGTTCTTC. It translates to CAGSESGGNEQFF.

The rearrangement uses TRBV5-6 and TRBJ2-1, with D tentatively TRBD1 or TRBD2 (6 bases each). Looked up from germline, CDR1 is SGHDT and CDR2 is YYEEEE. This CDR3 is built from 17 residues. V dropped 4 bases and J dropped 2 bases, with 19 bases sitting between them. CDR3 sequence reads: CASSLDGGHQPYNEQFF. CDR3 coding DNA: TGTGCCAGCAGCCTCGATGGGGGGCACCAACCCTACAATGAGCAGTTCTTC.

The chain is built from TRBV28 and TRBJ2-7; 7 nucleotides match TRBD1. V lost 6 bases and J lost 3; bases outside the gene matches: 8. Germline V gives CDR1 MDHEN, CDR2 SYDVKM. This CDR3 has 14 amino acids. In DNA, the CDR3 is TGTGCCAGCAGACATCAGGGGGATGTCTACGAGCAGTACTTC. It yields the protein CASRHQGDVYEQYF. Full variable domain (outside the CDR3, taken from reference TRBV28 and TRBJ2-7): DVKVTQSSRYLVKRTGEKVFLECVQDMDHENMFWYRQDPGLGLRLIYFSYDVKMKEKGDIPEGYSVSREKKERFSLILESASTNQTSMYLCASRHQGDVYEQYFGPGTRLTVT.